This T cell receptor beta chain was obtained from a study of identical twins. Study-wide findings and caveats: Models, which agreed with sharing between unrelated individuals, nonetheless underestimated the out-of-frame TCR alpha sharing seen in monozygotic twins. Fewer insertions were carried by abundant cord blood beta clonotypes, but none was seen in memory repertoires.

cDNA molecules carried unique molecular identifiers, and template switching added a universal primer site. In TCRdb, the 5' RACE reads were re-called with MiXCR into one record per CDR3 protein. The data show approximately 620,000 distinct CDR3 sequences, more than 6.5% seen once. With no exceptions, donors were healthy Caucasians. This clonotype was observed at least ten times. The antigen remains undetermined. This CDR3 has 13 residues. CDR1 and CDR2 (germline): SQVTM, ANQGSEA. Between the trimmed V and J ends, which lost 3 bases and 5 bases, there was a span of 13 bases. These same data were also listed under a study on yellow fever vaccine responses in identical twins.

The material sequenced was PBMCs. This TCR derives from a woman under 30 in good health. This chain links TRBV29-1 with TRBJ2-5; D perhaps matches TRBD2 (6 bases). CDR3: CSVEGGVLETQYF. The CDR3 DNA is TGCAGCGTTGAGGGGGGAGTCTTGGAGACCCAGTACTTC. Drawing the rest from reference TRBV29-1 and TRBJ2-5, the complete variable domain is SAVISQKPSRDICQRGTSLTIQCQVDSQVTMMFWYRQQPGQSLTLIATANQGSEATYESGFVIDKFPISRPNLTFSTLTVSNMSPEDSSIYLCSVEGGVLETQYFGPGTRLLVL.